These T cell receptor beta chains were read from a single sample in a study of primary melanoma T cells and metastatic recurrence. Data came from immunoSEQ multiplex PCR; TCRdb stores just in-frame clones and leaves some out. The sample lists some 120 clones, more than 85% occurring once. Sequencing was carried out using melanoma tumor tissue. These TCRs come from a human donor with melanoma. The CDR3 runs from the conserved cysteine through the conserved F or W. The D gene is left open where the match is weak. Size tells how often a clone was seen (once, few, many) or the class of an expanded clone, and some rows leave it out.

abundance: .
j_gene: TRBJ2-6
v_gene: TRBV18
d_gene: .
CDR3aa: CASSPLAGANVLTF
CDR3nt: TGTGCCAGCTCACCCTTGGCTGGGGCCAACGTCCTGACTTTC

abundance: .
j_gene: TRBJ2-6
v_gene: TRBV6-8
d_gene: .
CDR3aa: CASSFTGSGANVLTF
CDR3nt: TGTGCCAGCAGCTTTACAGGGTCTGGGGCCAACGTCCTGACTTTC

abundance: .
j_gene: TRBJ1-1
v_gene: TRBV6-8
d_gene: .
CDR3aa: CASSLPGGRTEAFF
CDR3nt: TGTGCCAGCAGCCTCCCCGGGGGGAGGACTGAAGCTTTCTTT

abundance: .
j_gene: TRBJ2-1
v_gene: TRBV12-5
d_gene: TRBD2
CDR3aa: CASGALAGEFGEQFF
CDR3nt: TGTGCTAGTGGCGCACTAGCGGGAGAATTTGGTGAGCAGTTCTTC

abundance: .
j_gene: TRBJ1-5
v_gene: TRBV6-8
d_gene: .
CDR3aa: CASSYAGNQPQHF
CDR3nt: TGTGCCAGCAGTTACGCAGGGAATCAGCCCCAGCATTTT

abundance: .
j_gene: TRBJ2-2
v_gene: TRBV5-1
d_gene: TRBD2
CDR3aa: CASHKGGMSDTGELFF
CDR3nt: TGCGCCAGCCACAAGGGAGGGATGTCGGACACCGGGGAGCTGTTTTTT

abundance: .
j_gene: TRBJ2-7
v_gene: TRBV25-1
d_gene: .
CDR3aa: CASSDRTVYEQYF
CDR3nt: TGTGCCAGCAGTGATCGGACAGTGTACGAGCAGTACTTC

abundance: .
j_gene: TRBJ2-7
v_gene: TRBV29-1
d_gene: TRBD2
CDR3aa: CSVEDPLAGGGYEQYF
CDR3nt: TGCAGCGTTGAAGACCCGCTGGCGGGAGGAGGGTACGAGCAGTACTTC

abundance: few
j_gene: TRBJ2-2
v_gene: TRBV6-8
d_gene: .
CDR3aa: CASSTGNTGELFF
CDR3nt: TGTGCCAGCAGTACAGGGAACACCGGGGAGCTGTTTTTT

abundance: .
j_gene: TRBJ1-2
v_gene: TRBV19
d_gene: .
CDR3aa: CASSIPGNYGYTF
CDR3nt: TGTGCCAGTAGTATACCAGGGAACTATGGCTACACCTTC

abundance: .
j_gene: TRBJ1-2
v_gene: TRBV12-5
d_gene: .
CDR3aa: CASRLQGYGYTF
CDR3nt: TGTGCTAGCCGATTGCAGGGCTATGGCTACACCTTC

abundance: .
j_gene: TRBJ2-3
v_gene: TRBV11-3
d_gene: TRBD1
CDR3aa: CASSYRQGRAGTDTQYF
CDR3nt: TGTGCCAGCAGCTACCGACAGGGAAGGGCCGGCACAGATACGCAGTATTTT

abundance: .
j_gene: TRBJ2-7
v_gene: TRBV19
d_gene: .
CDR3aa: CASSVWRTGSYEQYF
CDR3nt: TGTGCCAGTAGTGTTTGGCGGACGGGGAGCTACGAGCAGTACTTC

abundance: once
j_gene: TRBJ1-6
v_gene: TRBV18
d_gene: .
CDR3aa: CASSPIQGKNSPLHF
CDR3nt: TGTGCCAGCTCACCGATACAGGGAAAGAATTCACCTCTCCACTTT

abundance: once
j_gene: TRBJ2-3
v_gene: TRBV30
d_gene: .
CDR3aa: CAWSVGGAASDTQYF
CDR3nt: TGTGCCTGGAGTGTCGGGGGAGCGGCTTCAGATACGCAGTATTTT

abundance: .
j_gene: TRBJ2-1
v_gene: TRBV29-1
d_gene: TRBD1
CDR3aa: CSVRTGNNKQFF
CDR3nt: TGCAGCGTTAGGACAGGGAACAATAAGCAGTTCTTC

abundance: once
j_gene: TRBJ1-1
v_gene: TRBV11-3
d_gene: TRBD1
CDR3aa: CASSLVTGGRTEAFF
CDR3nt: TGTGCCAGCAGCTTGGTGACAGGGGGCCGCACTGAAGCTTTCTTT

abundance: .
j_gene: TRBJ2-1
v_gene: TRBV11-3
d_gene: TRBD2
CDR3aa: CASSFGGRAVSYNEQFF
CDR3nt: TGTGCCAGCAGCTTCGGCGGGAGGGCCGTCTCCTACAATGAGCAGTTCTTC

abundance: .
j_gene: TRBJ1-1
v_gene: TRBV18
d_gene: .
CDR3aa: CASSPVGGRFAEAFF
CDR3nt: TGTGCCAGCTCACCGGTCGGGGGGCGGTTCGCTGAAGCTTTCTTT

abundance: .
j_gene: TRBJ2-5
v_gene: TRBV14
d_gene: TRBD2
CDR3aa: CASSLSLAGTIQETQYF
CDR3nt: TGTGCCAGCAGCCTTTCCCTAGCGGGCACGATCCAAGAGACCCAGTACTTC

abundance: .
j_gene: TRBJ1-1
v_gene: TRBV11-3
d_gene: TRBD1
CDR3aa: CASSRARDRGSEAFF
CDR3nt: TGTGCCAGCAGCCGCGCCCGGGACAGGGGTTCTGAAGCTTTCTTT

abundance: .
j_gene: TRBJ2-7
v_gene: TRBV23-1
d_gene: .
CDR3aa: CASSLGAGHYEQYF
CDR3nt: TGCGCCAGCAGTCTCGGTGCCGGACACTACGAGCAGTACTTC

abundance: .
j_gene: TRBJ2-5
v_gene: TRBV6-8
d_gene: TRBD1
CDR3aa: CAIRKDRGEETQYF
CDR3nt: TGTGCCATCAGGAAAGACAGGGGGGAAGAGACCCAGTACTTC

abundance: .
j_gene: TRBJ2-5
v_gene: TRBV29-1
d_gene: .
CDR3aa: CSVREAEETQYF
CDR3nt: TGCAGCGTCCGAGAAGCGGAAGAGACCCAGTACTTC

abundance: .
j_gene: TRBJ2-4
v_gene: TRBV6-8
d_gene: TRBD1
CDR3aa: CASDRGKNIQYF
CDR3nt: TGTGCCAGCGACAGGGGAAAAAACATTCAGTACTTC